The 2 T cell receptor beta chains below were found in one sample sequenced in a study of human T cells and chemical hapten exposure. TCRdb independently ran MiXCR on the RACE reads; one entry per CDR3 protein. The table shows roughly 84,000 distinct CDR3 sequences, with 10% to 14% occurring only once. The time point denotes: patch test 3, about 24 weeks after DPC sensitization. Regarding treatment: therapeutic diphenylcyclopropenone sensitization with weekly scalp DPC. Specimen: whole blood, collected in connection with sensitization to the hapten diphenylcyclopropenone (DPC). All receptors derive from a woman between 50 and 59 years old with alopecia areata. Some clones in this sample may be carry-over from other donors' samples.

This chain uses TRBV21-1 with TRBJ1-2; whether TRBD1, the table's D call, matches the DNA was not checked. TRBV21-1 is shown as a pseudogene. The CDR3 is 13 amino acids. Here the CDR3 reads CASSRWGGDGYTF. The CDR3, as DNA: TGTGCCAGCAGCCGCTGGGGGGGCGATGGCTACACCTTC.

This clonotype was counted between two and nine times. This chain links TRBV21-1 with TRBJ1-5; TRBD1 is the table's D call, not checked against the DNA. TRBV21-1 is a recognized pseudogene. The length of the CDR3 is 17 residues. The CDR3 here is CASSKSPPDRVDQPQHF. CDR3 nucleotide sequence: TGTGCCAGCAGCAAAAGTCCCCCGGACAGGGTCGATCAGCCCCAGCATTTT.